A selection of T cell receptor beta chains follows, all from one sample in a study of cytomegalovirus exposure and HLA in healthy donors. Profiling relied on immunoSEQ multiplex PCR, and the TCRdb table lists in-frame clones only, not all of them. The sample has some 140,000 clones, roughly 80% seen once. Sequencing input: PBMCs. The receptors here all came from a young man in good health and CMV-seronegative. Each CDR3 is given without its conserved first and last residue. The size of a clone is reported for some rows only, either as once, few or many, or as a class for expanded clones.

clone size: NA
V gene: TRBV10-3
CDR3 protein: AISDSGELGTEAF

clone size: NA
V gene: TRBV7-2
CDR3 protein: ASSSNDRSGNTIY

clone size: NA
V gene: TRBV5-1
CDR3 protein: ASSLGGHGYT

clone size: NA
V gene: TRBV15
CDR3 protein: ATSRVAGSGANVLT

clone size: NA
V gene: TRBV29-1
CDR3 protein: SGTEGMNEKLF

clone size: NA
V gene: TRBV6-5
CDR3 protein: ASSMGQAGNTIY

clone size: NA
V gene: TRBV9
CDR3 protein: ASSVLGGANGYT

clone size: few
V gene: TRBV7-2
CDR3 protein: ASSKGQGASSAQH

clone size: NA
V gene: TRBV5-1
CDR3 protein: ASSLNRVYGYT

clone size: few
V gene: TRBV9
CDR3 protein: ASSVEQASSYNEQF

clone size: many
V gene: TRBV11-1
CDR3 protein: ASGTGAYEQY

clone size: NA
V gene: TRBV10-3
CDR3 protein: AISGPVRQGHEQY

clone size: NA
V gene: TRBV7-9
CDR3 protein: ASSPPSHNEQF

clone size: NA
V gene: TRBV15
CDR3 protein: ATSRDAGTGGRNGYT

clone size: few
V gene: TRBV5-5
CDR3 protein: ASSLEDRRAGELF

clone size: NA
V gene: TRBV2
CDR3 protein: ASIYSRVSLSYEQY

clone size: NA
V gene: TRBV5-1
CDR3 protein: ASSWRDSSYEQY

clone size: NA
V gene: TRBV6-1
CDR3 protein: ASSEIAGGYNEQF

clone size: NA
V gene: TRBV18
CDR3 protein: ASSSVAGSNQPQH

clone size: NA
V gene: TRBV14
CDR3 protein: ASSQDQGGAPAGAF

clone size: NA
V gene: TRBV11-3
CDR3 protein: ASSPWTANTEAF

clone size: NA
V gene: TRBV5-4
CDR3 protein: ASSSTGGNGYT

clone size: once
V gene: TRBV19
CDR3 protein: ASRQEHQETQY

clone size: NA
V gene: TRBV4-2
CDR3 protein: ASTTGQGDNTGELF

clone size: NA
V gene: TRBV13
CDR3 protein: ASTGDTEAF

clone size: NA
V gene: TRBV19
CDR3 protein: ASSILAGGQLGTGELF

clone size: NA
V gene: TRBV6-5
CDR3 protein: ASSPLRTRQETQY

clone size: NA
V gene: TRBV19
CDR3 protein: ASSLGQGSEQY

clone size: NA
V gene: TRBV30
CDR3 protein: AWAQLSEAF

clone size: NA
V gene: TRBV5-1
CDR3 protein: ASSLFSGDTGEQF

clone size: NA
V gene: TRBV6-4
CDR3 protein: ASRGSGWPGELF

clone size: NA
V gene: TRBV27
CDR3 protein: ASSLWKGASGYT

clone size: NA
V gene: TRBV9
CDR3 protein: ASGVETGTDTQY

clone size: NA
V gene: TRBV18
CDR3 protein: ASSPDRGGNQPQH

clone size: once
V gene: TRBV6-6
CDR3 protein: ASTGTTDTQY

clone size: NA
V gene: TRBV5-1
CDR3 protein: ASSPNRGNTGELF

clone size: few
V gene: TRBV27
CDR3 protein: ASSLQQGMFGYT

clone size: once
V gene: TRBV23-1
CDR3 protein: ASSHPGQGSYEQY

clone size: NA
V gene: TRBV2
CDR3 protein: ASRDREVEQY

clone size: NA
V gene: TRBV15
CDR3 protein: AIREQNTEAF

clone size: NA
V gene: TRBV7-9
CDR3 protein: ASSPSAGGPYEQY

clone size: NA
V gene: TRBV27
CDR3 protein: ASSSWGTQY

clone size: NA
V gene: TRBV7-3
CDR3 protein: ASSSGAGETQY

clone size: NA
V gene: TRBV5-8
CDR3 protein: ASSLVAHAANEKLF

clone size: NA
V gene: TRBV4-3
CDR3 protein: ASSQEIPGRETQY

clone size: NA
V gene: TRBV29-1
CDR3 protein: SGGQGWNTEAF

clone size: few
V gene: TRBV6-1
CDR3 protein: ASSEGAGSIGSGAF

clone size: NA
V gene: TRBV7-6
CDR3 protein: ASSIGTGAYEQY